This T cell receptor (beta chain) derives from a study of blood T cell repertoires in COVID-19. The sample holds a few counts of this clone. TCRdb's table, derived via immunoSEQ multiplex PCR, lists solely in-frame clones and lacks some. The sample holds some 65,000 clones, 85% seen once. The germline CDR1 and CDR2 sequences are SGHAT and FQNNGV. The CDR3 runs 15 residues. V was clipped by 5 bases and J by 0 bases, with 11 bases between them. This sequence joins TRBV11-2 and TRBJ1-5; D is ambiguous. This sequence originates from a man older than 75 with acute or convalescent COVID-19. The sample consisted of peripheral blood. CDR3 sequence: CASSQIGDSNQPQHF. The CDR3 nucleotides are TGTGCCAGCAGCCAAATCGGGGATAGCAATCAGCCCCAGCATTTT.